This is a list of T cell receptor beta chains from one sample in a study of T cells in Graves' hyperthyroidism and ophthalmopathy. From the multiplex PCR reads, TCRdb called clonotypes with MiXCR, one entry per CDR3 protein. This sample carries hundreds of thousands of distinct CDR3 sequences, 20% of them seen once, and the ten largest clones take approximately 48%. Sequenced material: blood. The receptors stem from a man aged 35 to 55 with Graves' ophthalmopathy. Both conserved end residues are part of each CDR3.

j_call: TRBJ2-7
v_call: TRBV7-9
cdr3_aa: CASSPPSAGVSNEQYF

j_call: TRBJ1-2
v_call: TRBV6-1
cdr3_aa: CAGSPGQSNYGYTF

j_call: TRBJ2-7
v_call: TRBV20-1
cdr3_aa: CSARMGHQQSEQYF

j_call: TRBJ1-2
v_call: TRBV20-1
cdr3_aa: CSARQQGKSGYTF

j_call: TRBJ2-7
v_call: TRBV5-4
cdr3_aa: CASSLDPGTPDEQYF

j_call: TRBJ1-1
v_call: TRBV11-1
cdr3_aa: CASSLRKGIVRGNTEAFF

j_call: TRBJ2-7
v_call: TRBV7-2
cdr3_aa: CASSLRGISVRSGSPHLREQYF

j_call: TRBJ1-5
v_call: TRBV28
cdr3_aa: CASSLITPGQPQHF

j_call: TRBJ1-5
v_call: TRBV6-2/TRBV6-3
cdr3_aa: CASSYVINQPQHF

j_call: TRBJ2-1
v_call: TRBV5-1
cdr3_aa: CASSLAVSGRTDEQFF

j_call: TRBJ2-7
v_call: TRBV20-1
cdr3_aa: CSARDPAGVVNEQYF

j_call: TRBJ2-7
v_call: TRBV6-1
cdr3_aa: CASSLTGIHEQYF

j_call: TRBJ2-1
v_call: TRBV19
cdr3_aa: CASSIGGTSGTREFF

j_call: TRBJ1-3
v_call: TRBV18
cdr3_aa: CASSPQVSTVGNTIYF

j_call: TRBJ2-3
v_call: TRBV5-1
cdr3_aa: CASSVGRTDTQYF

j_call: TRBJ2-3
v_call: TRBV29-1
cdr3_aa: CSANQGSRGPTLDTQYF

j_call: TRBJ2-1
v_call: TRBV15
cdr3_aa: CATSRVGDLRYNEQFF

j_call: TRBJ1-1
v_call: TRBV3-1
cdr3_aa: CASTYRTEAFF

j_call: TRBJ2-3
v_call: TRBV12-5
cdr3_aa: CASGQPGTVSDTQYF

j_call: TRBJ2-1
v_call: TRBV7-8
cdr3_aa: CASSPNMDRFDNEQFF

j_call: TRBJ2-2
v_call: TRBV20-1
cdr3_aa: CSANPLGNTRELFF

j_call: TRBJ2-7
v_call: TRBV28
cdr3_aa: CASTSHNVGAYEQYF

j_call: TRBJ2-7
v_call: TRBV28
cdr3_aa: CASSLTPGTIYEQYF

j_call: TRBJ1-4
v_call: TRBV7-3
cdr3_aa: CASRPGPSSRAVDEKLFF

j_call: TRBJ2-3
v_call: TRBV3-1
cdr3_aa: CASSPKSLAPQYF

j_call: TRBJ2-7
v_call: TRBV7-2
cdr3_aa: CASSLEGLAVYEQYF

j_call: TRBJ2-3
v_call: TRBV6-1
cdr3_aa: CASSWEGADTQYF

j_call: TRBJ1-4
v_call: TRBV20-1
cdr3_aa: CSARGDKREKLFF

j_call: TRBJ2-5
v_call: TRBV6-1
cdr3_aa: CASTFVETQYF

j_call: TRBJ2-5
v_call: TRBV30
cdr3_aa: CAWSPSRTSRGETQYF

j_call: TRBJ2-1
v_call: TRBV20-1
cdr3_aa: CSARDLRPLAPSYNEQFF

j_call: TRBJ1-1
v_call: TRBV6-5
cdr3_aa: CASSYKVALGREAFF

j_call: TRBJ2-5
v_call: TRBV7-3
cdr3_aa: CASSRGGRGTQYF

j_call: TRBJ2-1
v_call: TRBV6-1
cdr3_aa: CASRRIAGGPDEQFF

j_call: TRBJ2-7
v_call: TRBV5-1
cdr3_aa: CASSLASGDTYEQYF

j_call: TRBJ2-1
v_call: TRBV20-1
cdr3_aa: CSARGTLGDEQFF

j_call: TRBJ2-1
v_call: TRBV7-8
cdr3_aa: CASSSGGPTWYEQFF

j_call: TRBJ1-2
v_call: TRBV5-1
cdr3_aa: CASSLADGNYGYTF

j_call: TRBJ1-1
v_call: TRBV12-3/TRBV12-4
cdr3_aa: CASSKGLGTEAFF

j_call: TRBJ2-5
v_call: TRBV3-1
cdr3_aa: CASSQSRAGDSAETQYF

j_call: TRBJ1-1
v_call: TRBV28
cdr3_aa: CASSFVGKMNTEAFF

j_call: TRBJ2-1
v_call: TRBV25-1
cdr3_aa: CASSGDRDHNEQFF

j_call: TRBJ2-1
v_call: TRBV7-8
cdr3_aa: CASSLAGSRGNEQFF

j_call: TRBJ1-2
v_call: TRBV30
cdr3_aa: CAWSPQRPNYGYTF

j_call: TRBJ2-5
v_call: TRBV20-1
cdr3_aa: CSARPPTGLGETQYF

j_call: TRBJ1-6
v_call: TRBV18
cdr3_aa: CASSPGQAVDSPLHF

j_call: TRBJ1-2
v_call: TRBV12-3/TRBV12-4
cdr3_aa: CASSRDRRGLNYGYTF

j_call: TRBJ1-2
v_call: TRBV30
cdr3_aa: CAWRDRGGDYGYTF

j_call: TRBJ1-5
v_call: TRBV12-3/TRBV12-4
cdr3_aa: CASSSNSNQPQHF

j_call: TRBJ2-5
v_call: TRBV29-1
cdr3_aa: CSAWTTQETQYF

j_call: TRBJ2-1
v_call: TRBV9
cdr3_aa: CASSVDGSWNEQFF

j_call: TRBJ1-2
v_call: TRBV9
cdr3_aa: CASSVNGEVGVNYGYTF